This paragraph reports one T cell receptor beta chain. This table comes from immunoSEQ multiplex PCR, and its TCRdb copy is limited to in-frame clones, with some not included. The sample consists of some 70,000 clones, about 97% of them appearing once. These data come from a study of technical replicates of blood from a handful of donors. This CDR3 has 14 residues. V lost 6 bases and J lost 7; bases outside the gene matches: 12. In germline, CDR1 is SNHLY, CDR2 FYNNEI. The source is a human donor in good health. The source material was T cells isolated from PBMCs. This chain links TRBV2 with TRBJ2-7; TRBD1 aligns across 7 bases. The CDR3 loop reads CASRPGTAVKEQYF. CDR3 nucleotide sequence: TGTGCCAGCAGACCCGGGACAGCGGTAAAAGAGCAGTACTTC. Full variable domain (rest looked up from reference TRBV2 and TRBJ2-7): EPEVTQTPSHQVTQMGQEVILRCVPISNHLYFYWYRQILGQKVEFLVSFYNNEISEKSEIFDDQFSVERPDGSNFTLKIRSTKLEDSAMYFCASRPGTAVKEQYFGPGTRLTVT.